The 28 T cell receptor beta chains presented below share a single source sample, sequenced in a study of cytomegalovirus exposure and HLA in healthy donors. Primers included in the PCR were 60 Vbeta and 13 Jbeta primers. Profiling relied on immunoSEQ multiplex PCR, and the TCRdb table lists in-frame clones only, not all of them. Here the sample spans some 170,000 clones, about 80% being singletons. Sequenced input: PBMCs. The receptors were sampled from a woman aged 40 to 50 in good health and CMV-seronegative.

This clone occurred a few times. V is TRBV19 and J is TRBJ1-5; 9 nucleotides line up with TRBD1. The CDR3 spans 14 residues. Germline CDR1 LNHDA, CDR2 SQIVND (reference sequence). Trimming took 7 bases from V and 2 from J; bases not matched to a gene: 3. The CDR3 region has the DNA TGTGCCAGTAACACAGGGGGCGGCAATCAGCCCCAGCATTTT. Its protein is CASNTGGGNQPQHF.

The CDR3 DNA reads TGTGCCAGCAGCCTAGTACCCCGGGAGCACGAAACAGATACGCAGTATTTT. Its protein is CASSLVPREHETDTQYF. The chain employs TRBV4-2 and TRBJ2-3, with D perhaps TRBD2 (6 bases). V was pared by 4 bases and J by 3 bases, with 20 bases between. Germline CDR1 and CDR2: LGHNA and YNFKEQ. The CDR3 spans 17 residues.

The chain combines TRBV7-2 with TRBJ2-2; TRBD2 might be the D (5 bases). Germline loops: CDR1 SGHTA, CDR2 FQGNSA. With 1 base removed from V and 6 bases from J, the gap between germline ends came to 12 bases. The CDR3 is 15 amino acids. The CDR3 DNA reads TGTGCCAGCAGCTTAGACGGGAAGAAGGCCGGGGAGCTGTTTTTT. Translating gives CASSLDGKKAGELFF.

The V call is TRBV10-3, the J call TRBJ2-5; D not resolved. V lost 3 bases and J lost 2, with 13 bases in between. From germline, CDR1 is ENHRY and CDR2 SYGVKD. The CDR3 contains 15 residues. CDR3 in amino acids: CAISDAGSVQETQYF. The CDR3 nucleotides are TGTGCCATCAGTGATGCTGGAAGCGTACAAGAGACCCAGTACTTC.

The rearrangement joins TRBV11-2 to TRBJ2-7, with D tentatively TRBD2 (6 bases). This CDR3 spans 15 amino acids. V lost 6 bases and J 4 bases, leaving 19 bases between the germline ends. CDR1 is SGHAT and CDR2 is FQNNGV in the germline V gene. The CDR3 DNA follows: TGTGCCAGCAGTTATATACTCGGGAGTGTGTACGAGCAGTACTTC. Its protein product is CASSYILGSVYEQYF.

This clone was counted only a few times. The chain combines TRBV6-1 with TRBJ2-7; D may be TRBD2 (5 bases). The CDR3 runs 12 residues. Germline V gene data show CDR1 as MNHNS and CDR2 as SASEGT. Trimming stripped 6 bases from V and 1 base from J, with 7 bases between. Here the CDR3 reads CASREGSYEQYF. CDR3 coding DNA: TGTGCCAGCAGAGAGGGTTCCTACGAGCAGTACTTC.

This rearrangement joins TRBV19 to TRBJ1-2; 8 nucleotides agree with TRBD1. Losses at the gene ends were 6 bases for V and 2 bases for J; bases not matched to a gene: 8. The germline gives CDR1 LNHDA, CDR2 SQIVND (reference sequence). The CDR3 is 15 residues long. The CDR3 protein is CASSQGQGNNYGYTF. In DNA, the CDR3 is TGTGCCAGTAGCCAAGGACAGGGCAACAACTATGGCTACACCTTC.

This clone was recorded a few times. The CDR3 nucleotides are TGTGCCAGCAGCCCAGCGGGCCCCTACGAGCAGTACTTC. This gives the protein CASSPAGPYEQYF. The rearrangement uses TRBV6-1 and TRBJ2-7; the D gene is possibly TRBD2 (6 bases). Germline assignment: CDR1 MNHNS and CDR2 SASEGT. The V end was cut by 6 bases, the J end by 2 bases, with 11 bases between. CDR3 size: 13 residues.

This chain joins TRBV25-1 and TRBJ1-2; D call uncertain. Looked up from germline, CDR1 is MGHDK and CDR2 is SYGVNS. Trimming left V 3 bases short and J 3 bases short, with 8 bases between. This CDR3 is 13 amino acids long. Here the CDR3 reads CASSDQLYYGYTF. Here the CDR3 DNA reads TGTGCCAGCAGTGATCAACTCTACTATGGCTACACCTTC.

The chain couples TRBV25-1 to TRBJ1-2; D is perhaps TRBD1 (5 bases). The germline gives CDR1 MGHDK, CDR2 SYGVNS. The CDR3 has 14 residues. The germline V and J ends were trimmed by 1 base and 3 bases, with 9 bases remaining between them. The CDR3 DNA sequence: TGTGCCAGCAGTGAATCGGGCAGGGACTATGGCTACACCTTC. Protein sequence: CASSESGRDYGYTF.

The V and J genes are TRBV28 and TRBJ2-3; 7 nucleotides match TRBD2. The J segment lost 1 base and the V segment lost 6 bases, leaving 4 bases of the junction unmatched. The CDR3 sequence is 14 residues long. From germline, CDR1 is MDHEN and CDR2 SYDVKM. CDR3 DNA sequence: TGTGCCAGCAGCGGCGGGAGAGGCACAGATACGCAGTATTTT. It translates to CASSGGRGTDTQYF.

V gene TRBV11-3 combines with J gene TRBJ2-2; 8 nucleotides line up with TRBD2. The ends lost 4 bases at V and 7 bases at J; junction bases unmatched: 8. Germline CDR1 and CDR2: SGHNT and YENEEA. This CDR3 has 15 amino acids. The CDR3 loop is CASSSTGTSGGELFF. The CDR3 coding sequence is TGTGCCAGCAGCTCCACCGGGACTAGTGGCGGGGAGCTGTTTTTT.

This chain uses TRBV6-5 with TRBJ2-7, with 7 nucleotides matching TRBD1. CDR1 and CDR2 from the germline V gene are MNHEY and SVGAGI. The CDR3 is made up of 15 amino acids. After removal of 6 bases from V and 5 bases from J, the junction contained 13 bases not matched to a gene. This chain's CDR3 is CASSSSGEGGHEQYF. The CDR3, as DNA: TGTGCCAGCAGCTCCTCAGGTGAAGGGGGCCACGAGCAGTACTTC.

Only a few counts were recorded for this clone. The chain employs TRBV7-2 and TRBJ2-7; 12 bases agree with TRBD2. V lost 5 bases and J lost 4; bases outside the gene matches: 15. The CDR3 runs 18 residues. Germline V gives CDR1 SGHTA, CDR2 FQGNSA. The CDR3 DNA sequence: TGTGCCAGCAGCCCTAACGAGGGACTAGCGGGCCTTCTGTACGAGCAGTACTTC. Amino acids: CASSPNEGLAGLLYEQYF.

The chain combines TRBV12-2 with TRBJ1-1; no DNA check was done on the table's D call, TRBD1. TRBV12-2 is a listed pseudogene. This CDR3 is 16 amino acids long. Written as DNA, the CDR3 is TGTGCAAGTCGCCATGACACGGGACAGAAGAACACTGAAGCTTTCTTT. Translating it yields CASRHDTGQKNTEAFF.

J is TRBJ1-4 and V is TRBV7-8; unclear D gene. In germline, CDR1 is SGHVS, CDR2 FQNEAQ. CDR3 length: 14 amino acids. V was shortened by 7 bases and J by 7 bases, with 16 bases between the two germline ends. The CDR3 sequence is CASTGPGKGEKLFF. The CDR3 region has the DNA TGTGCCAGCACCGGACCCGGGAAAGGTGAAAAACTGTTTTTT.

This sequence joins TRBV7-9 and TRBJ2-3, with 9 bases that match TRBD2. This CDR3 has 16 residues. Germline V gene lookup returns CDR1 SEHNR and CDR2 FQNEAQ (reference sequence). V lost 2 bases, J lost 3 bases, and 6 bases stayed unmatched. Written as DNA, the CDR3 is TGTGCCAGCAGCTTAATGGCGGGAGGGGGGACAGATACGCAGTATTTT. Its translation is CASSLMAGGGTDTQYF.

The V and J genes are TRBV19 and TRBJ2-1; a possible D gene is TRBD2 (6 bases). Per the germline V gene, CDR1 is LNHDA and CDR2 is SQIVND (reference sequence). The CDR3 length is 13 residues. Trimming took 4 bases from V and 6 from J, leaving 10 bases between them. The CDR3 sequence is CASSSLGGNEQFF. The CDR3 nucleotides are TGTGCCAGTAGTAGCCTGGGGGGCAATGAGCAGTTCTTC.

The chain has TRBV28 and TRBJ2-7; TRBD1 is a possible D gene (6 bases). V gave up 3 bases and J gave up 4 bases, with 10 bases separating them. This CDR3 is 13 amino acids long. CDR1 is MDHEN, CDR2 SYDVKM, per germline. The CDR3: CASSFNRVYEQYF. The CDR3 region has the DNA TGTGCCAGCAGTTTCAACAGGGTTTACGAGCAGTACTTC.

This clone was picked up one time. V usage is TRBV10-3 and J usage is TRBJ2-1, with 13 bases aligning to TRBD2. The germline V gene has CDR1 ENHRY and CDR2 SYGVKD. The CDR3 runs to 15 residues. J gave up 8 bases and V 4 bases, and 5 bases lay outside the gene matches. CDR3 DNA sequence: TGTGCCATCAGTGGGGGACTAGCGGGGTCCTATGAGCAGTTCTTC. It yields the protein CAISGGLAGSYEQFF.

In this sample, this clone turned up once. The junction departs from the called germline gene at one end, perhaps through a read error. The chain carries TRBV29-1 and TRBJ2-7; D is undetermined. There are 12 residues in the CDR3. From germline, CDR1 is SQVTM and CDR2 ANQGSEA. The CDR3: CSVDAGLNEQHF. The CDR3 DNA reads TGCAGCGTTGATGCAGGTTTAAACGAGCAGCACTTC.

In this sample, this clone turned up a few times. The CDR3 nucleotides read TGCGCCAGCAGCTTGCGTGGCGGGAGGGCCGAAGAGCAGTACTTC. Its protein is CASSLRGGRAEEQYF. V usage is TRBV5-1 and J usage is TRBJ2-7, with TRBD2 matching 9 bases. V shed 1 base, J shed 7 bases, and the junction held 9 bases outside the gene matches. The CDR3 has 15 residues. Germline CDR1 and CDR2: SGHRS and YFSETQ.

This clone was seen once. DNA of the CDR3: TGTGCCAGCAGCGTCACCGGGACAGGGGGCTACGAGCAGTACTTC. Its translation: CASSVTGTGGYEQYF. The chain is built from TRBV7-3 and TRBJ2-7, with TRBD1 matching 11 bases. The CDR3 covers 15 residues. CDR1 is SGHTA and CDR2 is FQGTGA in the germline V gene. Germline trimming cut 5 bases from V and 3 bases from J; bases unmatched to any gene: 6.

V and J are TRBV18 and TRBJ1-1; D might be TRBD1 (5 bases). Germline-derived CDR1 and CDR2 are KGHSH and LQKENI. This CDR3 has 15 amino acids. The V end was cut by 2 bases, the J end by 1 base, with 11 bases between. The CDR3 region is CASSPAGFRNTEAFF. The CDR3 nucleotides are TGTGCCAGCTCACCAGCAGGGTTCAGGAACACTGAAGCTTTCTTT.

This CDR3 reads CASSQGSGNTIYF. In DNA form, the CDR3 reads TGTGCCAGCAGCCAGGGTTCTGGAAACACCATATATTTT. The chain employs TRBV6-6 and TRBJ1-3; tentatively, D is TRBD1 (5 bases). The CDR3 consists of 13 residues. Per the germline V gene, CDR1 is MNHNY and CDR2 is SVGAGI (reference sequence). V dropped 6 bases and J dropped 1 base, with 7 bases sitting between them.

The chain uses TRBV5-6 and TRBJ1-1, with 9 bases matching TRBD1. CDR1 is SGHDT and CDR2 is YYEEEE in the germline V gene. J gave up 5 bases and V 3 bases, and 8 bases lay outside the gene matches. This CDR3 comprises 15 residues. As DNA, the CDR3 is TGTGCCAGCAGCTCCTCGGGACAGGGAGGAACTGAAGCTTTCTTT. Its protein product is CASSSSGQGGTEAFF.

This clone was recorded once. The CDR3 DNA is TGTGCCATCAGTGAAAGGAGGGAAGCTAACAATGAGCAGTTCTTC. This encodes CAISERREANNEQFF. The rearrangement links TRBV10-3 to TRBJ2-1, with TRBD2 as a possible D gene (6 bases). The V end lost 3 bases, the J end lost 5 bases, and 14 bases lay between the germline ends. Germline V gene sequence: CDR1 ENHRY, CDR2 SYGVKD. The CDR3 loop spans 15 amino acids.

V and J are TRBV30 and TRBJ2-2, with 7 bases matching TRBD2. CDR1 is GTSNPN and CDR2 is SVGIG in the germline V gene (reference sequence). The CDR3 contains 17 residues. The trim removed 1 base at V and 1 base at J, leaving 9 bases unmatched. The CDR3 DNA reads as TGTGCCTGGAGTGGGGGTGGGGGGGATAGGAACACCGGGGAGCTGTTTTTT. It is translated as CAWSGGGGDRNTGELFF.